What follows describes a single T cell receptor (beta chain). Its antigen is unidentified. CDR1 is MNHEY and CDR2 is SMNVEV in the germline V gene (reference sequence). The CDR3 has 14 amino acids. V was trimmed by 6 bases and J by 3 bases, leaving 14 bases between them. The data are from a study of cytomegalovirus exposure and HLA in healthy donors. Study observations and caveats: Analysis was performed later, and it showed HLA-associated TCR beta chains to be more clonally expanded than equally common others.

The PCR contained 60 Vbeta and 13 Jbeta primers. Assay: immunoSEQ multiplex PCR; the TCRdb copy retains only in-frame clones and omits some. The sample consists of 140,000 or so clones, roughly 80% of them appearing once. Sampled while nominally healthy, donors likely had unrecorded immune exposures. Material: PBMCs. The chain is built from TRBV27 and TRBJ1-1, with D possibly being TRBD1 (6 bases). This sequence originates from a male donor in good health and CMV-seronegative. This chain's CDR3 is CASSPQGKDTEAFF. The CDR3 DNA reads TGTGCCAGCAGCCCACAGGGTAAGGACACTGAAGCTTTCTTT.